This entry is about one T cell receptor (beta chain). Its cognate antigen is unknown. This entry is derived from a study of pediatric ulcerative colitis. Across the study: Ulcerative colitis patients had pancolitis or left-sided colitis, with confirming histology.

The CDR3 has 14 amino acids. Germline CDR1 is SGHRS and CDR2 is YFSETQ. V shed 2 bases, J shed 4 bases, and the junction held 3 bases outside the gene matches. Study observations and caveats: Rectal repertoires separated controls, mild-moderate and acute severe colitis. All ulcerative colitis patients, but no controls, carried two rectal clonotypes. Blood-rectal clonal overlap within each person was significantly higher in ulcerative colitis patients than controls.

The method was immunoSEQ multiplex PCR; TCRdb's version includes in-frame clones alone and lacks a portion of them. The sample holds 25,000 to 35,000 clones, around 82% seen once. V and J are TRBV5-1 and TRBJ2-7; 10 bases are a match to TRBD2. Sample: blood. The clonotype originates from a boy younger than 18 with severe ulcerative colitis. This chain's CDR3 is CASSLLAGSYEQYF. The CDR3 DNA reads TGCGCCAGCAGCTTACTAGCGGGGTCTTACGAGCAGTACTTC.